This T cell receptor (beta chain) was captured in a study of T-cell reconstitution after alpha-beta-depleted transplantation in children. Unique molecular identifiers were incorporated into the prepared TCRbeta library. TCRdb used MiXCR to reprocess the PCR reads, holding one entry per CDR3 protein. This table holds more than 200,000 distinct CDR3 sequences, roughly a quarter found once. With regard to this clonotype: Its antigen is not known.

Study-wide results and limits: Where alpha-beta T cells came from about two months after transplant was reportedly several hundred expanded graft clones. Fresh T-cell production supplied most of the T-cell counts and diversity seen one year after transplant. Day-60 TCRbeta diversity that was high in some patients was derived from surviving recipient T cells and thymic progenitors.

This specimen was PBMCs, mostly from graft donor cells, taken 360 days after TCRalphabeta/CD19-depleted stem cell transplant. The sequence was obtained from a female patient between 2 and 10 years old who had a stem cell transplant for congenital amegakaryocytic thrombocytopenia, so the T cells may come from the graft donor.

The CDR3 loop reads CASRRGGPGNTIYF. CDR3 bases: TGTGCCAGCAGGAGGGGAGGGCCTGGAAACACCATATATTTT. V gene TRBV2 combines with J gene TRBJ1-3, with D maybe TRBD1 (5 bases). CDR3 length: 14 residues. The V end was cut by 6 bases, the J end by 2 bases, with 11 bases between. The germline CDR1 and CDR2 sequences are SNHLY and FYNNEI. Full variable domain (outside the CDR3, taken from reference TRBV2 and TRBJ1-3): EPEVTQTPSHQVTQMGQEVILRCVPISNHLYFYWYRQILGQKVEFLVSFYNNEISEKSEIFDDQFSVERPDGSNFTLKIRSTKLEDSAMYFCASRRGGPGNTIYFGEGSWLTVV.